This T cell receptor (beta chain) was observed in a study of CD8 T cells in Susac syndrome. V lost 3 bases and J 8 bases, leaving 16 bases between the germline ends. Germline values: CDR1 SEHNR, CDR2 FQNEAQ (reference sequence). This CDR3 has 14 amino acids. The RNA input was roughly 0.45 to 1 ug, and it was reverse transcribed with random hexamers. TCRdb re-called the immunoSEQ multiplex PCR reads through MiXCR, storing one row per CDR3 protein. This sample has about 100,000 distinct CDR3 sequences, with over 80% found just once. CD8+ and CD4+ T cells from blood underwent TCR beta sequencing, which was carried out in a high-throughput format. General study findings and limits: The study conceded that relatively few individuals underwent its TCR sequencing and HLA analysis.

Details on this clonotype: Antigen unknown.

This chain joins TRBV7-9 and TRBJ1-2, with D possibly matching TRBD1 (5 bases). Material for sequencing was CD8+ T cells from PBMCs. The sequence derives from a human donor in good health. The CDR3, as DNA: TGTGCCAGCAGCTTTGGGGAGGGTGAGGGGGGCTACACCTTC. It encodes CASSFGEGEGGYTF.